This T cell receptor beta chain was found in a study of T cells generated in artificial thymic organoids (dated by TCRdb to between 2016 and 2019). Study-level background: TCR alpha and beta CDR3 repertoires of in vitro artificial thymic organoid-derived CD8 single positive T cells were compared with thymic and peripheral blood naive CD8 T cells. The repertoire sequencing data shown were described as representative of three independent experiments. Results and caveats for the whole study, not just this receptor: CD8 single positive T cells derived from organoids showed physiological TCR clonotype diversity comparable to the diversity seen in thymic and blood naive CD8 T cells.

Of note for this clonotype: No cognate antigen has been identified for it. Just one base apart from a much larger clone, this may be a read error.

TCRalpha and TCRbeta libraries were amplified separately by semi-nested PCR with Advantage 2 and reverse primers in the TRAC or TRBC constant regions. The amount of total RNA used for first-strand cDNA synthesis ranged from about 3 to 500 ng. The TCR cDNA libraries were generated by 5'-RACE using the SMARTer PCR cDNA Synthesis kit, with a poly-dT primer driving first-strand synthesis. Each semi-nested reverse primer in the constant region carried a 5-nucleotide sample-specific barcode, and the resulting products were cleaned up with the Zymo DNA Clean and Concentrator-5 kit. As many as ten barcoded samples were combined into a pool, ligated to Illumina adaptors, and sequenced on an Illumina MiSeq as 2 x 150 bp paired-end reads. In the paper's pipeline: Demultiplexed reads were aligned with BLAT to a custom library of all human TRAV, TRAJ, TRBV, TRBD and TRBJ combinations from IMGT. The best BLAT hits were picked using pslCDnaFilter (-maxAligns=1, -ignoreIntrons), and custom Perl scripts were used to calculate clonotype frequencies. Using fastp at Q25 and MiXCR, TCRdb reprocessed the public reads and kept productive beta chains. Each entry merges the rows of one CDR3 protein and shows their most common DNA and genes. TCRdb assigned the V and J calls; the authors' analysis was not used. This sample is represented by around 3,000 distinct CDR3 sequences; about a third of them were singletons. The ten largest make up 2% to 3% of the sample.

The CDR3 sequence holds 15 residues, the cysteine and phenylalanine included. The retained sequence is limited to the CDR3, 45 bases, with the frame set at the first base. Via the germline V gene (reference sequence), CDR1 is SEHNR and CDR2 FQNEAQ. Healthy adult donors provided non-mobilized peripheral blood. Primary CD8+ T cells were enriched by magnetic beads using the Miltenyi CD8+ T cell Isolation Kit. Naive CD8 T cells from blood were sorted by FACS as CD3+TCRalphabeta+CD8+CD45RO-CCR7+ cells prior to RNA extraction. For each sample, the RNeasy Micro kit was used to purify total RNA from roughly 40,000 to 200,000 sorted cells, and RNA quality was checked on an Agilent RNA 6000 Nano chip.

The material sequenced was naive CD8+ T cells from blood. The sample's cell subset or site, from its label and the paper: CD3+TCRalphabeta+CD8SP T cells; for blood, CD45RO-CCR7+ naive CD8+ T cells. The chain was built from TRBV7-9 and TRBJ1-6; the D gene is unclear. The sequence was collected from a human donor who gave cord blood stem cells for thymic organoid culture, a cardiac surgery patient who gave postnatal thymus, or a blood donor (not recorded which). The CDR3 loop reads CASNLVAELNSPLHF. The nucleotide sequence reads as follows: TGTGCCAGCAACTTAGTCGCGGAACTTAATTCACCCCTCCACTTT.